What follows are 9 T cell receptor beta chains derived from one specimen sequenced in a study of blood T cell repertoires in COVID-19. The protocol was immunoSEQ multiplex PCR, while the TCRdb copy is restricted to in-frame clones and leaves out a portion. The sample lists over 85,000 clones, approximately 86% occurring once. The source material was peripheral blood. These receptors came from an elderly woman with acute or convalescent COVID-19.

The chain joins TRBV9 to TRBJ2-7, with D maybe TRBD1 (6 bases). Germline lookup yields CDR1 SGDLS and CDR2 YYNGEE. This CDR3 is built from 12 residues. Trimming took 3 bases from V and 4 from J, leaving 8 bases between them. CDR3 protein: CASSGRGYEQYF. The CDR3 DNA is TGTGCCAGCAGCGGCAGGGGATACGAGCAGTACTTC. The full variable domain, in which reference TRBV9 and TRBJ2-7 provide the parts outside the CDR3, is DSGVTQTPKHLITATGQRVTLRCSPRSGDLSVYWYQQSLDQGLQFLIQYYNGEERAKGNILERFSAQQFPDLHSELNLSSLELGDSALYFCASSGRGYEQYFGPGTRLTVT.

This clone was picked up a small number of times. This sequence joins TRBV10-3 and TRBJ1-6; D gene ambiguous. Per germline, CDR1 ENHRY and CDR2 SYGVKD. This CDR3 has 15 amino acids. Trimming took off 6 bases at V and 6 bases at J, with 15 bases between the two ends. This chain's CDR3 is CAISLGGDSNSPLHF. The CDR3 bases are TGTGCCATCAGCCTCGGTGGTGATTCTAATTCACCCCTCCACTTT.

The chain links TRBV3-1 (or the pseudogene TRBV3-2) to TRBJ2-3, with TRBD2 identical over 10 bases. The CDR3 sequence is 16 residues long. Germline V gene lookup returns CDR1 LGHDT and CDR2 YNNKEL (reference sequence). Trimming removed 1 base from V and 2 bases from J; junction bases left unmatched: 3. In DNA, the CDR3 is TGTGCCAGCAGCCAAGGGAGCGGGGGGGCCACAGATACGCAGTATTTT. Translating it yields CASSQGSGGATDTQYF.

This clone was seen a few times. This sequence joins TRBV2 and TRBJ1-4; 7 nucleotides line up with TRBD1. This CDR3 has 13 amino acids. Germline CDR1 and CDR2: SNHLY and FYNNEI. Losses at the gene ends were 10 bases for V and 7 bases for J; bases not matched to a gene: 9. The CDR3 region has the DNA TGTGCCACCAGACAGGGACCGGGTGAAAAACTGTTTTTT. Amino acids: CATRQGPGEKLFF.

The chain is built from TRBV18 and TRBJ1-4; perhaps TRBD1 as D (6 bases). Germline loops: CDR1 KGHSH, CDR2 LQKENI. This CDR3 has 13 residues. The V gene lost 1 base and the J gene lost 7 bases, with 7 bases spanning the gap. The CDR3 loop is CASSPQGVEKLFF. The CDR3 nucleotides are TGTGCCAGCTCACCACAGGGGGTTGAAAAACTGTTTTTT.

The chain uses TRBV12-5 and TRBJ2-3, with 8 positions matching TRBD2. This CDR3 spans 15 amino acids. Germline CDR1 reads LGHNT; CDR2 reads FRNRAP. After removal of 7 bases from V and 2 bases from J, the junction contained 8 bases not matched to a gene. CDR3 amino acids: CASAPGGGNTDTQYF. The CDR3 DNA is TGTGCTAGTGCCCCGGGAGGGGGGAACACAGATACGCAGTATTTT.

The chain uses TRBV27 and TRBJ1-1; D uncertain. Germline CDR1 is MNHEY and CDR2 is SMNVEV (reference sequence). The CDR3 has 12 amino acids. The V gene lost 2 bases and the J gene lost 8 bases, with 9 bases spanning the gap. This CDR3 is CASSLLSGEAFF. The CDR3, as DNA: TGTGCCAGCAGTTTACTCTCGGGAGAAGCTTTCTTT.

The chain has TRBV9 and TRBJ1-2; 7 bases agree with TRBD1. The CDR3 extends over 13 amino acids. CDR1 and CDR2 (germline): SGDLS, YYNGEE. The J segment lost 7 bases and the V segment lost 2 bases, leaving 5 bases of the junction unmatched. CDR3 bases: TGTGCCAGCAGCGTGAGGGACAGCTCTGGCTACACCTTC. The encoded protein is CASSVRDSSGYTF.

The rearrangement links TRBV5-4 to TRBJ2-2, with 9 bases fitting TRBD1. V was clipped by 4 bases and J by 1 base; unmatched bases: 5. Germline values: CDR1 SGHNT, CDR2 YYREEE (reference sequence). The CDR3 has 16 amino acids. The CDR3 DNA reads TGTGCCAGCAGCGCAGACAGGGGGAAGAACACCGGGGAGCTGTTTTTT. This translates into CASSADRGKNTGELFF.